Shown below are 18 T cell receptor beta chains from a single sample sequenced in a study of blood T cell repertoires in COVID-19. The data were produced by immunoSEQ multiplex PCR, yet TCRdb's version contains in-frame clones alone and is incomplete. The table lists 150,000 to 180,000 clones, roughly four fifths of them singletons. The sample comprised peripheral blood. These receptors were obtained from a woman aged 80 or over with acute or convalescent COVID-19.

The CDR3 nucleotides read TGCGCCAGCAGGACCGGAGACTCCTACGAGCAGTACTTC. Its protein product is CASRTGDSYEQYF. The V and J genes are TRBV5-1 and TRBJ2-7; D is unresolved. Trimming left V 5 bases short and J 0 bases short, with 9 bases between. CDR3 length: 13 residues. The germline V gene encodes CDR1 SGHRS and CDR2 YFSETQ. The full variable domain, its missing parts supplied by reference TRBV5-1 and TRBJ2-7, is KAGVTQTPRYLIKTRGQQVTLSCSPISGHRSVSWYQQTPGQGLQFLFEYFSETQRNKGNFPGRFSGRQFSNSRSEMNVSTLELGDSALYLCASRTGDSYEQYFGPGTRLTVT.

Only one count was recorded for this clone. V usage is TRBV6-5 and J usage is TRBJ1-5, with D possibly being TRBD1 (5 bases). Germline V CDR1 and CDR2: MNHEY, SVGAGI. The CDR3 has 14 residues. V lost 8 bases, J lost 3 bases, and 14 bases lay in between. For the CDR3, the DNA is TGTGCCAGCCTGGGGGGGTTGAACAATCAGCCCCAGCATTTT. Residues: CASLGGLNNQPQHF.

A word on this clone: Other DNA sequences in the sample encode the same CDR3. V usage is TRBV5-1 and J usage is TRBJ2-5, with 11 bases identical to TRBD2. The germline gives CDR1 SGHRS, CDR2 YFSETQ. V trimming: 0 bases; J trimming: 4 bases; junction bases outside the gene matches: 8. The length of the CDR3 is 17 residues. The CDR3 region is CASSLGLAGGSPETQYF. CDR3 bases: TGCGCCAGCAGCTTGGGCCTAGCGGGGGGATCCCCAGAGACCCAGTACTTC.

The chain recombines TRBV5-5 with TRBJ2-6, with 7 bases that match TRBD1. The CDR3 has 16 amino acids. Germline V gives CDR1 SGHKS, CDR2 YYEKEE (reference sequence). Trimming cost V 2 bases and J 10 bases; bases outside gene matches: 12. CDR3: CASSFWDSREKNVLTF. CDR3 DNA sequence: TGTGCCAGCAGCTTCTGGGACAGCCGGGAAAAAAACGTCCTGACTTTC.

This clone was counted a few times. The J gene is TRBJ2-5, the V gene TRBV14; D remains unclear. Germline V lookup: CDR1 SGHDN, CDR2 FVKESK. V lost 0 bases and J 4 bases, leaving 15 bases between the germline ends. There are 16 residues in the CDR3. CDR3 in amino acids: CASSQEERGILETQYF. The DNA for the CDR3 is TGTGCCAGCAGCCAAGAAGAGCGTGGTATCCTAGAGACCCAGTACTTC.

This clone appeared once. In nucleotides, the CDR3 is TGTGCCAGCAGTGACTTCGGTAATTCACCCCTCCACTTT. Amino acid sequence: CASSDFGNSPLHF. This rearrangement joins TRBV6-4 to TRBJ1-6, with D unclear. In germline, CDR1 is MRHNA, CDR2 SNTAGT. Trimming shortened V by 1 base and J by 6 bases, and 4 bases separated the two germline ends. CDR3 size: 13 residues.

The genes are TRBV3-1 (or the pseudogene TRBV3-2) and TRBJ1-2, with 9 bases that match TRBD1. The J segment lost 4 bases and the V segment lost 4 bases, leaving 7 bases of the junction unmatched. CDR3 length: 15 residues. Germline V lookup: CDR1 LGHDT, CDR2 YNNKEL (reference sequence). CDR3 nucleotide sequence: TGTGCCAGCAGCCCGCGGACAGGGGTCGGCTATGGCTACACCTTC. It yields the protein CASSPRTGVGYGYTF.

V and J are TRBV15 and TRBJ2-1, with a tentative D call TRBD2 (6 bases). This CDR3 region has 15 residues. Germline CDR1 is LNHNV and CDR2 is YYDKDF (reference sequence). Trimming removed 1 base at V and 0 bases at J, with 7 bases between. DNA of the CDR3: TGTGCCACCAGCAGAGGGGACTTCTCCTACAATGAGCAGTTCTTC. It translates to CATSRGDFSYNEQFF.

V usage is TRBV27 and J usage is TRBJ2-6, with D perhaps TRBD1 (5 bases). Trimming removed 6 bases from V and 2 bases from J, with 11 bases in between. This CDR3 spans 15 amino acids. Germline lookup yields CDR1 MNHEY and CDR2 SMNVEV (reference sequence). DNA for the CDR3: TGTGCCAGCAGACCCCAGGGAACTGGGGCCAACGTCCTGACTTTC. It yields the protein CASRPQGTGANVLTF.

The chain has TRBV28 and TRBJ1-1; the match to TRBD1 covers 9 bases. The junction had 12 bases not matched to a gene; V was cut back by 6 bases and J by 4 bases. The CDR3 is 16 amino acids. Germline CDR1 reads MDHEN; CDR2 reads SYDVKM. The DNA of the CDR3 is TGTGCCAGCAGAATTACAGGGGGCGCAGGTGTCACTGAAGCTTTCTTT. Translating gives CASRITGGAGVTEAFF.

J is TRBJ2-1 and V is TRBV5-6; D possibly corresponds to TRBD1 (5 bases). This CDR3 comprises 16 residues. The V gene's germline CDR1 is SGHDT and CDR2 YYEEEE. With 0 bases removed from V and 6 bases from J, the gap between germline ends came to 16 bases. This CDR3 is CASSLVGAGLVNEQFF. CDR3 DNA: TGTGCCAGCAGCTTGGTAGGGGCTGGGCTGGTCAATGAGCAGTTCTTC.

The chain uses TRBV4-1 and TRBJ1-5; TRBD1 might be the D (6 bases). V shed 0 bases and J shed 6 bases, with 24 bases lying between them. Germline V gives CDR1 MGHRA, CDR2 YSYEKL. The CDR3 is 19 residues long. In nucleotides, the CDR3 is TGCGCCAGCAGCCAAGATCCCCCCTCTTACACAGGGACCTTTCAGCCCCAGCATTTT. Translation: CASSQDPPSYTGTFQPQHF.

The gene calls are TRBV15 and TRBJ2-7; TRBD2 aligns across 8 bases. J was trimmed by 3 bases and V by 5 bases; bases with no gene match: 9. CDR1 LNHNV and CDR2 YYDKDF come from the germline V gene (reference sequence). CDR3 length: 15 residues. In nucleotides, the CDR3 is TGTGCCACCAGCTCCCCGGGACTAGAGCTCTACGAGCAGTACTTC. It encodes CATSSPGLELYEQYF.

This chain links TRBV27 with TRBJ1-1, with D possibly matching TRBD1 (5 bases). This CDR3 contains 13 residues. V was trimmed by 2 bases and J by 2 bases, leaving 6 bases between them. The germline V gene has CDR1 MNHEY and CDR2 SMNVEV (reference sequence). CDR3 nucleotides: TGTGCCAGCAGTTTAAGGGGTAACACTGAAGCTTTCTTT. This sequence encodes CASSLRGNTEAFF.

The genes are TRBV5-1 and TRBJ2-1; 8 nucleotides align to TRBD2. The CDR3 spans 16 residues. The trim removed 0 bases at V and 5 bases at J, leaving 7 bases unmatched. Germline assignment: CDR1 SGHRS and CDR2 YFSETQ. CDR3 protein: CASSLVVAGPNNEQFF. The DNA of the CDR3 is TGCGCCAGCAGCTTGGTTGTAGCGGGACCGAACAATGAGCAGTTCTTC.

There are a few counts of this clone. The chain links TRBV14 to TRBJ1-1; 9 bases agree with TRBD1. CDR3 length: 15 residues. CDR1 is SGHDN, CDR2 FVKESK, per germline. V lost 3 bases, J lost 4 bases, and 6 bases stayed unmatched. Here the CDR3 DNA reads TGTGCCAGCAGCCAGACGGGACAGGGAGGCACTGAAGCTTTCTTT. Translation: CASSQTGQGGTEAFF.

V gene TRBV2 combines with J gene TRBJ1-5; D might be TRBD1 (6 bases). The CDR3 covers 13 residues. Trimming left V 4 bases short and J 2 bases short, with 6 bases between. CDR1 is SNHLY, CDR2 FYNNEI, per germline. The CDR3 region has the DNA TGTGCCAGCAGTGGACAGGGCAATCAGCCCCAGCATTTT. It yields the protein CASSGQGNQPQHF.

CDR3 DNA sequence: TGTGCCATCAGTGAAACTAGCCTGGATGAGCAGTTCTTC. Encoded protein: CAISETSLDEQFF. This chain links TRBV10-3 with TRBJ2-1; tentative D call: TRBD2 (6 bases). CDR1 and CDR2 (germline): ENHRY, SYGVKD. Trimming cost V 3 bases and J 8 bases, with 11 bases left between them. CDR3 length: 13 residues.